This T cell receptor (beta chain) is drawn from a study of human T cells and chemical hapten exposure. MiXCR, run by TCRdb on the RACE reads, gives a single entry per CDR3 protein. The sample has tens of thousands of distinct CDR3 sequences; approximately 7.6% are singletons. Many counts were recorded for this clonotype. Time point reported: pre-sensitization, week 0. Treatment of the sample: therapeutic diphenylcyclopropenone sensitization with weekly scalp DPC. This CDR3 has 15 amino acids. Germline trimming cut 6 bases from V and 10 bases from J; bases unmatched to any gene: 9. The germline CDR1 and CDR2 sequences are MNHEY and SVGEGT.

The rearrangement joins TRBV6-2 or TRBV6-3 to TRBJ1-6; TRBD1 matches at 10 bases. The specimen comprised whole blood, sampled in connection with sensitization to the hapten diphenylcyclopropenone (DPC). This receptor was identified in a woman aged 50 to 65 with alopecia areata. Some clones in this sample may be carry-over from other donors' samples. DNA for the CDR3: TGTGCCAGCAGGAACACCGGGACAGGGGCCTCACCCCTCCACTTT. This encodes CASRNTGTGASPLHF.